This entry lists 30 T cell receptor beta chains sequenced from one sample in a study of T cell responses to AZD1222 COVID-19 vaccine. Libraries were prepared by immunoSEQ multiplex PCR; TCRdb keeps only in-frame clonotypes and omits some of them. Of more than 95,000 clones detected, roughly 91% appear once; the ten largest clones hold more than 9.5%. The source was peripheral blood, collected on day 0 of MenACWY control vaccination. These TCRs come from an adult in good health.

V gene TRBV5-1 combines with J gene TRBJ1-6; D is undetermined. Germline loops: CDR1 SGHRS, CDR2 YFSETQ. The CDR3 runs to 15 residues. The germline V and J ends were trimmed by 2 bases and 7 bases, with 13 bases remaining between them. The DNA of the CDR3 is TGCGCCAGCAGCTTTAATGCAGGTGTGAATTCACCCCTCCACTTT. Translated, it gives CASSFNAGVNSPLHF.

The rearrangement links TRBV6-5 to TRBJ1-1; D perhaps matches TRBD1 (6 bases). Trimming removed 2 bases from V and 10 bases from J, with 11 bases in between. The CDR3 is made up of 12 amino acids. The germline gives CDR1 MNHEY, CDR2 SVGAGI. The DNA of the CDR3 is TGTGCCAGCAGTTACAACGGACAGAGAGCTTTCTTT. It specifies CASSYNGQRAFF.

V gene TRBV2 combines with J gene TRBJ1-4; D gene uncertain. Between the trimmed V and J ends, which lost 3 bases and 4 bases, there was a span of 6 bases. The germline CDR1 and CDR2 sequences are SNHLY and FYNNEI. The CDR3 runs 13 residues. For the CDR3, the DNA is TGTGCCAGCAGTGAGCAGGTTAATGAAAAACTGTTTTTT. This sequence encodes CASSEQVNEKLFF.

The chain couples TRBV7-2 to TRBJ2-3; the match to TRBD2 covers 8 bases. Looked up from germline, CDR1 is SGHTA and CDR2 is FQGNSA. With V trimmed by 2 bases and J by 0 bases, 4 bases remained unmatched. The CDR3 spans 16 residues. The CDR3 here is CASSLRSSGSTDTQYF. In nucleotides, the CDR3 is TGTGCCAGCAGCTTAAGATCTAGCGGGAGCACAGATACGCAGTATTTT.

The V and J genes are TRBV7-9 and TRBJ2-1, with 7 bases that match TRBD2. The CDR3 contains 16 residues. CDR1 is SEHNR, CDR2 FQNEAQ, per germline (reference sequence). The trim removed 4 bases at V and 3 bases at J, leaving 9 bases unmatched. The CDR3 coding sequence is TGTGCCAGCAGCTGGGTGTCAAGCGGGGTCTACAATGAGCAGTTCTTC. Translated, it gives CASSWVSSGVYNEQFF.

The gene calls are TRBV7-3 and TRBJ2-1; 16 bases agree with TRBD2. Looked up from germline, CDR1 is SGHTA and CDR2 is FQGTGA. Trimming took 3 bases from V and 9 from J; bases not matched to a gene: 2. This CDR3 has 15 residues. The chain's CDR3 is CASSFGTSGRGEQFF. As DNA, the CDR3 is TGTGCCAGCAGCTTCGGGACTAGCGGGAGGGGTGAGCAGTTCTTC.

The table lists this clone with a count of one. The CDR3 spells CASRGRNYNEQFF. The CDR3 region has the DNA TGTGCCAGCAGGGGACGAAACTACAATGAGCAGTTCTTC. V and J are TRBV6-5 and TRBJ2-1, with D tentatively TRBD1 or TRBD2 (5 bases each). Germline values: CDR1 MNHEY, CDR2 SVGAGI. This CDR3 contains 13 residues. The V and J ends lost 6 bases and 3 bases respectively, with 9 bases between them.

The genes are TRBV24-1 and TRBJ2-7; D uncertain. Between the trimmed V and J ends, which lost 3 bases and 7 bases, there was a span of 9 bases. Germline V lookup: CDR1 KGHDR, CDR2 SFDVKD. This CDR3 contains 12 residues. The DNA of the CDR3 is TGTGCCACCAGTGATGCACTCGGGGAGCAGTACTTC. Amino acids: CATSDALGEQYF.

This clone appeared a single time. The DNA of the CDR3 is TGCGCCAGCAGACTGGGACAGGGGGACAATGAAAAACTGTTTTTT. Its protein product is CASRLGQGDNEKLFF. This sequence joins TRBV4-3 and TRBJ1-4; TRBD1 agrees at 11 bases. V was clipped by 6 bases and J by 5 bases; unmatched bases: 5. The CDR3 loop spans 15 amino acids. CDR1 is LGHNA, CDR2 YSLEER, per germline.

The chain recombines TRBV7-2 with TRBJ2-1; 12 nucleotides line up with TRBD2. The CDR3 has 19 amino acids. The V gene's germline CDR1 is SGHTA and CDR2 FQGNSA. Trimming took 4 bases from V and 3 from J; bases not matched to a gene: 13. In DNA form, the CDR3 reads TGTGCCAGCAGCTCGAGGACTAGCGGGATACCCTTCCACTACAATGAGCAGTTCTTC. Its translation: CASSSRTSGIPFHYNEQFF.

This clone has just one count. The gene calls are TRBV7-6 and TRBJ1-5; 11 bases map to TRBD1. Per the germline V gene, CDR1 is SGHVS and CDR2 is FNYEAQ. This CDR3 has 17 residues. After removal of 1 base from V and 4 bases from J, the junction contained 6 bases not matched to a gene. The CDR3 reads CASSLGTGTGGNQPQHF. The DNA of the CDR3 is TGTGCCAGCAGCTTAGGGACCGGGACAGGGGGGAATCAGCCCCAGCATTTT.

The chain carries TRBV6-5 and TRBJ2-3; 8 bases line up with TRBD2. CDR3 length: 15 residues. CDR1 is MNHEY and CDR2 is SVGAGI in the germline V gene. Trimming took 7 bases from V and 4 from J; bases not matched to a gene: 10. DNA for the CDR3: TGTGCCAGCAACGGGGAAGCGGGAGTGCCAGATACGCAGTATTTT. Its translation: CASNGEAGVPDTQYF.

This sequence joins TRBV6-5 and TRBJ2-2; 9 positions match TRBD1. The germline V gene has CDR1 MNHEY and CDR2 SVGAGI. With 4 bases clipped from V and 7 bases from J, the junction kept 7 bases outside the gene matches. This CDR3 comprises 15 residues. CDR3 in amino acids: CASSLQGAIGGELFF. CDR3 in DNA: TGTGCCAGCAGTTTACAGGGGGCGATAGGCGGGGAGCTGTTTTTT.

CDR3 in DNA: TGTGCCAGCAGCTTAGATCTGCTGGAGACCCAGTACTTC. It encodes CASSLDLLETQYF. The chain has TRBV11-2 and TRBJ2-5; D remains unclear. This CDR3 has 13 amino acids. V lost 0 bases, J lost 5 bases, and 7 bases lay in between. Per the germline V gene, CDR1 is SGHAT and CDR2 is FQNNGV.

CDR3: CASSLEAGGTGELFF. CDR3 nucleotides: TGTGCCAGCAGCTTAGAGGCAGGGGGCACCGGGGAGCTGTTTTTT. The chain has TRBV7-8 and TRBJ2-2; TRBD1 matches at 7 bases. The CDR3 extends over 15 amino acids. The J segment lost 4 bases and the V segment lost 1 base, leaving 3 bases of the junction unmatched. Germline lookup yields CDR1 SGHVS and CDR2 FQNEAQ.

CDR3 protein: CASSLRDRGGGYTF. CDR3 nucleotide sequence: TGTGCCAGCAGCCTCCGGGACAGGGGGGGTGGCTACACCTTC. This chain uses TRBV7-2 with TRBJ1-2; 11 positions match TRBD1. Trimming removed 5 bases from V and 7 bases from J; junction bases left unmatched: 6. In germline, CDR1 is SGHTA, CDR2 FQGNSA. This CDR3 has 14 residues.

This clone appeared once. The chain combines TRBV6-5 with TRBJ1-1, with 9 bases identical to TRBD1. Germline V gene sequence: CDR1 MNHEY, CDR2 SVGAGI. Losses at the gene ends were 8 bases for V and 3 bases for J; bases not matched to a gene: 7. This CDR3 is 14 amino acids long. The CDR3 sequence is CASGRDRDHTEAFF. For the CDR3, the DNA is TGTGCCAGCGGAAGGGACAGGGATCACACTGAAGCTTTCTTT.

The chain has TRBV7-8 and TRBJ2-5, with D possibly matching TRBD2 (6 bases). V dropped 5 bases and J dropped 5 bases, with 9 bases sitting between them. The CDR3 totals 12 residues. Germline V lookup: CDR1 SGHVS, CDR2 FQNEAQ. The CDR3 DNA reads TGTGCCAGCAGCCCAGGGAGGGAGACCCAGTACTTC. It yields the protein CASSPGRETQYF. The full variable domain, completed using reference TRBV7-8 and TRBJ2-5, is GAGVSQSPRYKVAKRGQDVALRCDPISGHVSLFWYQQALGQGPEFLTYFQNEAQLDKSGLPSDRFFAERPEGSVSTLKIQRTQQEDSAVYLCASSPGRETQYFGPGTRLLVL.

The chain links TRBV6-4 to TRBJ2-1; TRBD2 aligns across 13 bases. The CDR3 has 16 amino acids. Per the germline V gene, CDR1 is MRHNA and CDR2 is SNTAGT. Unmatched junction bases numbered 8, after V lost 6 bases and J lost 6 bases. In DNA, the CDR3 is TGTGCCAGCAGCCACTCCGGGACTAGCGGGATCAATGAGCAGTTCTTC. Translated: CASSHSGTSGINEQFF.

This chain joins TRBV7-9 and TRBJ2-7, with 10 bases identical to TRBD1. The ends lost 5 bases at V and 2 bases at J; junction bases unmatched: 6. The CDR3 runs to 15 residues. Germline V gene lookup returns CDR1 SEHNR and CDR2 FQNEAQ (reference sequence). In DNA form, the CDR3 reads TGTGCCAGCAGCCTAGAAGGACAGGGGGCCTACGAGCAGTACTTC. Translation: CASSLEGQGAYEQYF.

The chain joins TRBV5-4 to TRBJ1-6; 9 positions agree with TRBD1. Germline lookup yields CDR1 SGHNT and CDR2 YYREEE (reference sequence). The V gene end was trimmed by 4 bases and the J gene end by 10 bases; junction bases not matched to a gene: 6. The CDR3 loop spans 14 amino acids. CDR3 residues: CASSRTGVDSPLHF. For the CDR3, the DNA is TGTGCCAGCAGCAGGACAGGGGTAGACTCACCCCTCCACTTT.

V is TRBV11-3 and J is TRBJ2-7; the D is unclear. The V gene lost 5 bases and the J gene lost 3 bases, with 14 bases spanning the gap. The CDR3 spans 14 residues. From germline, CDR1 is SGHNT and CDR2 YENEEA. CDR3: CASSPQSHGYEQYF. The CDR3, as DNA: TGTGCCAGCAGCCCGCAGAGTCACGGCTACGAGCAGTACTTC.

This clone was found once. The chain employs TRBV2 and TRBJ1-5, with D possibly being TRBD1 (5 bases). The CDR3 has 15 amino acids. V shed 4 bases and J shed 3 bases, with 13 bases lying between them. Germline V gives CDR1 SNHLY, CDR2 FYNNEI. CDR3: CASSGAGYYNQPQHF. For the CDR3, the DNA is TGTGCCAGCAGTGGGGCAGGGTACTACAATCAGCCCCAGCATTTT.

The rearrangement joins TRBV5-1 to TRBJ2-7, with 9 bases that match TRBD2. The length of the CDR3 is 17 residues. V shed 0 bases and J 2 bases; nucleotides not matched to a gene: 9. CDR1 and CDR2 from the germline V gene are SGHRS and YFSETQ. The CDR3 DNA follows: TGCGCCAGCAGCTTGGTTGGCCTAGCGGGAATCGCCTACGAGCAGTACTTC. Translation gives CASSLVGLAGIAYEQYF.

The chain links TRBV27 to TRBJ1-1; a possible D gene is TRBD1 (5 bases). This CDR3 contains 13 residues. V shed 8 bases and J shed 0 bases, with 10 bases lying between them. The germline gives CDR1 MNHEY, CDR2 SMNVEV (reference sequence). CDR3 DNA sequence: TGTGCCAGCGTAGGGGTGATGAACACTGAAGCTTTCTTT. It codes for CASVGVMNTEAFF.

The CDR3 sequence: CASSIWDGTEAFF. CDR3 nucleotides: TGTGCCAGCAGCATCTGGGACGGCACTGAAGCTTTCTTT. V and J are TRBV11-3 and TRBJ1-1; tentative D call: TRBD1 (5 bases). CDR1 is SGHNT and CDR2 is YENEEA in the germline V gene. V was clipped by 5 bases and J by 4 bases, with 11 bases between them. The CDR3 spans 13 residues. The entire variable domain, with the rest obtained from reference TRBV11-3 and TRBJ1-1, is as follows: EAGVVQSPRYKIIEKKQPVAFWCNPISGHNTLYWYLQNLGQGPELLIRYENEEAVDDSQLPKDRFSAERLKGVDSTLKIQPAELGDSAVYLCASSIWDGTEAFFGQGTRLTVV.

The chain is built from TRBV19 and TRBJ1-5; D is ambiguous. The germline V gene has CDR1 LNHDA and CDR2 SQIVND (reference sequence). V was clipped by 4 bases and J by 4 bases, with 17 bases between them. The length of the CDR3 is 16 residues. CDR3 region: CASSSTGGSANQPQHF. CDR3 sequence (DNA): TGTGCCAGTAGTAGCACCGGTGGCAGTGCTAATCAGCCCCAGCATTTT.

The chain recombines TRBV3-1 (or the pseudogene TRBV3-2) with TRBJ1-5; D call uncertain. V lost 0 bases, J lost 0 bases, and 0 bases lay in between. This CDR3 is built from 13 residues. Germline CDR1 reads LGHDT; CDR2 reads YNNKEL (reference sequence). The CDR3 reads CASSQDSNQPQHF. CDR3 in DNA: TGTGCCAGCAGCCAAGATAGCAATCAGCCCCAGCATTTT.

The V call is TRBV5-1, the J call TRBJ2-7; D is uncertain. The CDR3 spans 13 residues. CDR1 and CDR2 from the germline V gene are SGHRS and YFSETQ. V dropped 4 bases and J dropped 3 bases, with 11 bases sitting between them. CDR3 sequence (DNA): TGCGCCAGCAGCGGCATGTCAGTCTACGAGCAGTACTTC. Residues: CASSGMSVYEQYF.

This chain links TRBV14 with TRBJ1-2; D remains ambiguous. Germline V gene lookup returns CDR1 SGHDN and CDR2 FVKESK. The CDR3 sequence is 13 residues long. Trimming took off 3 bases at V and 4 bases at J, with 9 bases between the two ends. The CDR3 DNA sequence: TGTGCCAGCAGCCACGACCTCTCCTATGGCTACACCTTC. Residues: CASSHDLSYGYTF.